This T cell receptor (beta chain) was documented in a study of T cells after posttransplantation cyclophosphamide (dated by TCRdb to about 2016). Regarding the research as a whole: T cell repertoire reconstitution was tracked by TRB sequencing after myeloablative bone marrow transplantation in which posttransplantation cyclophosphamide was used as GVHD prophylaxis. Samples from 30 to 40 PTCy-treated patients and 15 to 20 related bone marrow donors of those patients were subjected to antigen receptor sequencing. Blood from every one of the roughly 35 PTCy patients who had 1-year posttransplant specimens underwent TRB sequencing. In 3 patients, up to about 3 additional blood samples taken between 2 and 5.2 years after transplant also underwent TRB sequencing, as did pretransplant blood from 4 patients. Because TRA and TRB clonality were tightly correlated in several samples, subsequent TCR analyses were focused on TRB only. Public TRB sequences were searched against a database of over 3,500 sequences associated with responses to pathogens, tumor antigens, self-antigens and alloantigens.

Related bone marrow donors provided peripheral blood samples on the day of marrow donation. Peripheral blood and bone marrow mononuclear cells were isolated by Ficoll-Hypaque density centrifugation and cryopreserved. To note about this clone: Its antigen remains unidentified. Per-nucleotide qualities are absent, and no much larger clonotype sits a single base away.

General study outcomes and caveats: The TRB repertoires of T cells infiltrating skin or the GI tract showed only limited overlap with the TRB repertoires found in blood. At 1-2 months, donor-recipient similarity was low but rose over the first year, and the later blood repertoires were often dominated by donor CD8+ memory clones. Across some 45 patients, TRB clonality was highly associated with recipient CMV seropositivity and CMV reactivation, and PTCy diversity was similar to diversity in CNI/methotrexate controls.

TRB sequencing was run on genomic DNA with either the immunoSEQ assay at survey resolution or the hsTCRB kit. The study's processing was this. The immunoSEQ software handled the initial read processing, while the LymphoSeq R package was used for the repertoire analyses. Clonality was computed as 1 minus normalized Shannon entropy, and a Gini coefficient was also calculated for each TRB dataset. Phenotypes of unsorted samples were inferred by mapping TRB sequences from sorted subsets of the recipient or donor onto unsorted samples of the same recipient. In TCRdb, the immuneACCESS table is reduced to in-frame sequences with V and J assigned. These tables do not hold every clone; where another copy was compared, an unresolved V gene accounts for under half, and the others remain unexplained. Clonal size and the V and J genes are those of that table, whereas D and trimming came from the DNA. The sample table shows approximately 47,000 clones, and about 90% are seen once. Around 3% of the sample is taken by the ten largest.

For CDR1 and CDR2, the germline V gene lists SGHVS and FNYEAQ. The CDR3 holds 16 amino acids from the cysteine to the phenylalanine. Of all the DNA, just the CDR3 is kept, 48 bases in frame from base 1. Cut back by 5 bases and 1 base, the V and J ends lie 17 bases apart. The sequence joins TRBV7-6 to TRBJ1-1; D gene: possibly TRBD1, on 6 matching bases. Specimen: PBMCs. This TCR derives from a woman between 45 and 60 years old in good health and a related stem cell transplant donor. The nucleotides are TGTGCCAGCAGCCCCGGGCAGGGGCGAAAGAACACTGAAGCTTTCTTT. Translated, it reads CASSPGQGRKNTEAFF.